These 9 T cell receptor beta chains were all obtained from the same sample, sequenced in a study of neurological immune-mediated disorders. One entry per CDR3 protein, called by TCRdb with MiXCR from the 5' RACE reads. Among some 21,000 distinct CDR3 sequences listed, less than 8% were seen once. The material sequenced was CD8+ T cells from blood. The source is a man aged 18-30 years in good health.

This clonotype came up many times. The chain links TRBV15 to TRBJ2-7; the match to TRBD1 covers 9 bases. This CDR3 contains 15 residues. V was clipped by 5 bases and J by 1 base; unmatched bases: 6. Germline V lookup: CDR1 LNHNV, CDR2 YYDKDF (reference sequence). The CDR3 sequence: CATSPDRGNSYEQYF. The CDR3 nucleotides are TGTGCCACCAGCCCGGACAGGGGCAATTCCTACGAGCAGTACTTC.

This clonotype was picked up many times. The J gene is TRBJ1-2, the V gene TRBV7-9; no reliable D call. The CDR3 has 14 amino acids. Looked up from germline, CDR1 is SEHNR and CDR2 is FQNEAQ (reference sequence). Trimming removed 2 bases from V and 4 bases from J, with 11 bases in between. DNA of the CDR3: TGTGCCAGCAGCTTAATAGGTTCCACCTATGGCTACACCTTC. Translated, it gives CASSLIGSTYGYTF.

This clonotype was seen at least ten times. CDR3 sequence: CSASHLELSGEQYF. The CDR3 DNA reads TGCAGTGCTAGTCACTTGGAGTTATCTGGCGAGCAGTACTTC. The chain recombines TRBV20-1 with TRBJ2-7; D is uncertain. With 3 bases removed from V and 6 bases from J, the gap between germline ends came to 18 bases. The CDR3 contains 14 residues. Germline assignment: CDR1 DFQATT and CDR2 SNEGSKA (reference sequence).

This clonotype occurred many times. The V call is TRBV7-8, the J call TRBJ2-1, with no clear D. CDR3 length: 13 residues. The ends were cut back, 0 bases at V and 8 bases at J, with 8 bases in the middle. Germline-derived CDR1 and CDR2 are SGHVS and FQNEAQ. This chain's CDR3 is CASSLALLDEQFF. CDR3 DNA: TGTGCCAGCAGCTTAGCCCTTTTAGATGAGCAGTTCTTC.

There are many counts of this clonotype. The CDR3 region is CASSLTGGTADLHF. As DNA, the CDR3 is TGTGCCAGCAGCTTAACTGGAGGGACCGCCGACCTGCATTTT. This chain uses TRBV7-3 with TRBJ1-5, with D maybe TRBD1 (5 bases). The V end was cut by 0 bases, the J end by 15 bases, with 18 bases between. The CDR3 is 14 amino acids. Germline CDR1 is SGHTA and CDR2 is FQGTGA.

This clonotype was seen at least ten times. V usage is TRBV18 and J usage is TRBJ1-2; 7 bases are shared with TRBD1. The junction had 5 bases not matched to a gene; V was cut back by 0 bases and J by 4 bases. This CDR3 region has 15 residues. The germline gives CDR1 KGHSH, CDR2 LQKENI. The CDR3 loop is CASSPPAGGGYGYTF. Written as DNA, the CDR3 is TGTGCCAGCTCACCACCGGCAGGGGGTGGCTATGGCTACACCTTC.

This clonotype was picked up many times. This chain connects TRBV12-3 or TRBV12-4 to TRBJ1-1; D ambiguous. The length of the CDR3 is 14 residues. V shed 2 bases and J shed 0 bases, with 7 bases lying between them. CDR3 loop: CASSLKLLNTEAFF. The CDR3 region has the DNA TGTGCCAGCAGTTTAAAGCTATTGAACACTGAAGCTTTCTTT.

This clonotype was observed at least ten times. This chain uses TRBV5-1 with TRBJ2-1; TRBD1 might be the D (6 bases). The CDR3 spans 14 residues. Germline CDR1 SGHRS, CDR2 YFSETQ. Trimming left V 1 base short and J 6 bases short, with 11 bases between. The CDR3 region has the DNA TGCGCCAGCAGCTTGTATGGGGGCAGCAATGAGCAGTTCTTC. This encodes CASSLYGGSNEQFF.

In this sample, this clonotype turned up many times. This chain uses TRBV12-3 or TRBV12-4 with TRBJ2-3; 11 nucleotides align to TRBD2. CDR3 length equals 17 residues. Losses at the gene ends were 5 bases for V and 3 bases for J; bases not matched to a gene: 10. The CDR3 nucleotides read TGTGCCAGCAGTCTACCCCTAGCGGGGGGTGTTACAGATACGCAGTATTTT. Its protein is CASSLPLAGGVTDTQYF.